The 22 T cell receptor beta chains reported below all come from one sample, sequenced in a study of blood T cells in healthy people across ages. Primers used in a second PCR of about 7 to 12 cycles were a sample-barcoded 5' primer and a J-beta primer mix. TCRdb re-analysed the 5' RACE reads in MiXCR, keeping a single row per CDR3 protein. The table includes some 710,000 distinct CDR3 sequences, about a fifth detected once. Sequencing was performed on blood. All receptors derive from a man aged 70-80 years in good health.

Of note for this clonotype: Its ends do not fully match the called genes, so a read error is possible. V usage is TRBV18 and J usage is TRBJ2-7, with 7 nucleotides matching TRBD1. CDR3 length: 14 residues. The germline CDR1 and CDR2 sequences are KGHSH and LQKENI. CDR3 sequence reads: CASSPPQGAYEQYF. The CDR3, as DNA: TGTGCCAGCTCCCCACCTCAGGGGGCCTACGAGCAGTACTTC.

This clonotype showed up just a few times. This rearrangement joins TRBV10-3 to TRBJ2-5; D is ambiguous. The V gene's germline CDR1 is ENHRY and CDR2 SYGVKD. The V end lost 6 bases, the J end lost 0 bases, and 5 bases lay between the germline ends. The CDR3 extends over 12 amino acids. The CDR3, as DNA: TGTGCCATCAGATCCGACCAAGAGACCCAGTACTTC. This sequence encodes CAIRSDQETQYF.

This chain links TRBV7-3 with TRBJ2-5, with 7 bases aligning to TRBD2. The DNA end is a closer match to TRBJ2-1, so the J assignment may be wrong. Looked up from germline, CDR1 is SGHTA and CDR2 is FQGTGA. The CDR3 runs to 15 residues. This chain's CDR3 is CASSFSGRTYNEQFF. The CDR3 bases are TGTGCCAGCAGCTTTAGCGGGCGAACCTACAATGAGCAGTTCTTC.

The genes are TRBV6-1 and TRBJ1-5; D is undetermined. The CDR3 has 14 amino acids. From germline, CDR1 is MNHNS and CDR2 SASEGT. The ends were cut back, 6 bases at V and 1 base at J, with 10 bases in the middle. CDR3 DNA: TGTGCCAGCAGAGGGCAGGCCAGCAATCAGCCCCAGCATTTT. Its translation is CASRGQASNQPQHF.

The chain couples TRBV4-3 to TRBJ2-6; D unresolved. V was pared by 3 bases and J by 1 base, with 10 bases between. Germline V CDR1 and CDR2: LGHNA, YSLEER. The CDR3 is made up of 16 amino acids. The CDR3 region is CASSHPRLSGANVLTF. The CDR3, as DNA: TGCGCCAGCAGCCACCCGAGGCTTTCTGGGGCCAACGTCCTGACTTTC.

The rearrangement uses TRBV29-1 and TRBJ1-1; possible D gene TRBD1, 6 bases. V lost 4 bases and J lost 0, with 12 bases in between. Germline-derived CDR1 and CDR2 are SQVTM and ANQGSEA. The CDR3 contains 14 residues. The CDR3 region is CSVGGRSMNTEAFF. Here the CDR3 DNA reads TGCAGCGTTGGGGGGCGTTCCATGAACACTGAAGCTTTCTTT. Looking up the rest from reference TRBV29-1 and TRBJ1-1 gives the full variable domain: SAVISQKPSRDICQRGTSLTIQCQVDSQVTMMFWYRQQPGQSLTLIATANQGSEATYESGFVIDKFPISRPNLTFSTLTVSNMSPEDSSIYLCSVGGRSMNTEAFFGQGTRLTVV.

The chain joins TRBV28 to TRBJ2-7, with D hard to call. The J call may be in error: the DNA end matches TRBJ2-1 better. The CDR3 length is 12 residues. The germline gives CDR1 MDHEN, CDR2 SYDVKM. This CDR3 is CASSQPGNEQFF. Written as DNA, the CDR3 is TGTGCCAGCAGCCAACCAGGCAATGAGCAGTTCTTC.

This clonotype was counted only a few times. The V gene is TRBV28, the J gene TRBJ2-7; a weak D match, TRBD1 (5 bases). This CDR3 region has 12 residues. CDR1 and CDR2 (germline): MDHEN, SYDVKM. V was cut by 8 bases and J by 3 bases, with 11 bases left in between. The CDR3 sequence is CASRLGDYEQYF. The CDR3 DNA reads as TGTGCCAGCCGGCTAGGGGACTACGAGCAGTACTTC. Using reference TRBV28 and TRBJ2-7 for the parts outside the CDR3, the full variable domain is DVKVTQSSRYLVKRTGEKVFLECVQDMDHENMFWYRQDPGLGLRLIYFSYDVKMKEKGDIPEGYSVSREKKERFSLILESASTNQTSMYLCASRLGDYEQYFGPGTRLTVT.

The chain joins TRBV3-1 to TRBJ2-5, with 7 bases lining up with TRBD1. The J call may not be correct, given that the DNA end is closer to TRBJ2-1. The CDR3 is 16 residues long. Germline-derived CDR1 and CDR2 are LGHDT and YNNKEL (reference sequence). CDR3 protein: CASSQVEPGGYGEQFF. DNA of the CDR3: TGTGCCAGCAGCCAAGTAGAACCAGGGGGATACGGTGAGCAGTTCTTC.

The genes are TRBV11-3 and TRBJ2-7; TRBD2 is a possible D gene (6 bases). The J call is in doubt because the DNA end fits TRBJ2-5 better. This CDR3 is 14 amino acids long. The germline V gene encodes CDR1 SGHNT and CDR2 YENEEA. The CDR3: CASSLAPSVETQYF. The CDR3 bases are TGTGCCAGCAGCTTAGCTCCTAGCGTAGAGACCCAGTACTTC.

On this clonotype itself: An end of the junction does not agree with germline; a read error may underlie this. The CDR3 here is CASSPRSSIDTQYF. The CDR3 region has the DNA TGCGCCAGCAGTCCTCGCTCTAGCATAGATACGCAGTATTTT. The chain uses TRBV5-1 and TRBJ2-3; TRBD2 is a possible D gene (5 bases). This CDR3 is built from 14 residues. Germline CDR1 SGHRS, CDR2 YFSETQ. The complete variable domain, with remaining parts taken from reference TRBV5-1 and TRBJ2-3, reads KAGVTQTPRYLIKTRGQQVTLSCSPISGHRSVSWYQQTPGQGLQFLFEYFSETQRNKGNFPGRFSGRQFSNSRSEMNVSTLELGDSALYLCASSPRSSIDTQYFGPGTRLTVL.

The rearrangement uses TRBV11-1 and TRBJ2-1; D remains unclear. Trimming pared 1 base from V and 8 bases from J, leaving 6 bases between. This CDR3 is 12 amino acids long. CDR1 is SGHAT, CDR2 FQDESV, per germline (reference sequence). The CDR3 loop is CASSLVVYEQFF. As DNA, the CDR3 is TGTGCCAGCAGCTTAGTCGTGTATGAGCAGTTCTTC. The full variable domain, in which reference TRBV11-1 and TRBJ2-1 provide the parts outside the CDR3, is EAEVAQSPRYKITEKSQAVAFWCDPISGHATLYWYRQILGQGPELLVQFQDESVVDDSQLPKDRFSAERLKGVDSTLKIQPAELGDSAMYLCASSLVVYEQFFGPGTRLTVL.

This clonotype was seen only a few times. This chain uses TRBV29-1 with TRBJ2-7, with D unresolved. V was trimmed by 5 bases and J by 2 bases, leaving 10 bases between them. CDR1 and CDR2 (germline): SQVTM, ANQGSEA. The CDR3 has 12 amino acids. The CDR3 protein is CSVMWSTYEQYF. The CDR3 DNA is TGCAGCGTTATGTGGAGTACCTACGAGCAGTACTTC.

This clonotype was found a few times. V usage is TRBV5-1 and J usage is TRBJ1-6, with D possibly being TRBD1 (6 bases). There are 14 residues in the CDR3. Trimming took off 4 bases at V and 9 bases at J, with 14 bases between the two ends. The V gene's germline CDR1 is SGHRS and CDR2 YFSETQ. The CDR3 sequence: CASSVGGILSPLHF. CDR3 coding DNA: TGCGCCAGCAGCGTAGGGGGAATTCTTTCACCCCTCCACTTT.

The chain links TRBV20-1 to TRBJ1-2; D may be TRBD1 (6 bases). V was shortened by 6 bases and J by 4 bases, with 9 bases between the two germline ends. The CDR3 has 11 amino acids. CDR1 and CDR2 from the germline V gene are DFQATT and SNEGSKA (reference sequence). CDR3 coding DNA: TGCAGTGCGCTACAGGGCTATGGCTACACCTTC. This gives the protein CSALQGYGYTF.

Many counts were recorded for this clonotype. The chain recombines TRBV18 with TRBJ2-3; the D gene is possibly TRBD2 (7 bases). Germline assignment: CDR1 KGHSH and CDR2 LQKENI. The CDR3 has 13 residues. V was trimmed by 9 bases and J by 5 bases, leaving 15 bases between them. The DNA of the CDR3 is TGTGCCAGTCATGGGGGGGCCGTAGATACGCAGTATTTT. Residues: CASHGGAVDTQYF.

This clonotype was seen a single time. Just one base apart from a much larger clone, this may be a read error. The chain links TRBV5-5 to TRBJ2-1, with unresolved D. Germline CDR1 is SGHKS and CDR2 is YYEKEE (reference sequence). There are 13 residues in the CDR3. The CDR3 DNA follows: TGTGGCAGCAGCTTGGCTGTGGAGTATGAGCAGTTCTTC. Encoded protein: CGSSLAVEYEQFF.

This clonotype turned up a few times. The CDR3 DNA reads TGTGCCAGCAGCTCCGACGGGGGACAGATGTATGCTACGCAGTATTTT. Its protein product is CASSSDGGQMYATQYF. V gene TRBV7-2 combines with J gene TRBJ2-3; D is possibly TRBD1 (7 bases). Trimming shortened V by 4 bases and J by 8 bases, and 22 bases separated the two germline ends. The CDR3 loop spans 16 amino acids. Germline CDR1 SGHTA, CDR2 FQGNSA.

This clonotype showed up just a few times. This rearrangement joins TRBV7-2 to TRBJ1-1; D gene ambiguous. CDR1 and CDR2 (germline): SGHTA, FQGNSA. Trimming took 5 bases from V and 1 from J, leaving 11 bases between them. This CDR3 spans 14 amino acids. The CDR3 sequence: CASSKDPPNTEAFF. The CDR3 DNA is TGTGCCAGCAGCAAAGACCCCCCGAACACTGAAGCTTTCTTT.

CDR3: CASSLTNTADTQYF. CDR3 in DNA: TGTGCCAGCAGCTTAACAAATACCGCAGATACGCAGTATTTT. The V call is TRBV7-2, the J call TRBJ2-3, with no clear D. The V gene's germline CDR1 is SGHTA and CDR2 FQGNSA. V was trimmed by 2 bases and J by 4 bases, leaving 10 bases between them. The CDR3 covers 14 residues.

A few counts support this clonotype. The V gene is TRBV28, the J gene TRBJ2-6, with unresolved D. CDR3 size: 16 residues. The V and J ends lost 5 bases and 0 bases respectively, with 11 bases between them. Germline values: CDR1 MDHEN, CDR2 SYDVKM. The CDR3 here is CASSALSLSGANVLTF. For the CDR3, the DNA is TGTGCCAGCAGTGCCCTCAGTCTCTCTGGGGCCAACGTCCTGACTTTC.

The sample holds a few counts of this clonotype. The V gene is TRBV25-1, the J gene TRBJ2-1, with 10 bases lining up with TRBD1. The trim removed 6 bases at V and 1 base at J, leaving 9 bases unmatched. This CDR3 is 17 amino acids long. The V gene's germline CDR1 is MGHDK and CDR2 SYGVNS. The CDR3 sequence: CASRGGGQGSSYNEQFF. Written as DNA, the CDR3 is TGTGCCAGCAGGGGCGGGGGACAGGGGTCGTCCTACAATGAGCAGTTCTTC.